The TCR beta chain under discussion was sequenced for a study of CD8 T cells in ankylosing spondylitis. TCRdb processed the 5' RACE reads anew with MiXCR; each CDR3 protein has one entry. Among some 140,000 distinct CDR3 sequences, more than 15% were seen once, and the ten largest hold roughly a third. After removal of 5 bases from V and 4 bases from J, the junction contained 9 bases not matched to a gene. This CDR3 spans 16 amino acids. The germline CDR1 and CDR2 sequences are SEHNR and FQNEAQ (reference sequence). The study, taken as a whole, reports: Those disease-linked clones were CD8+; they were also relatively rare in peripheral blood. Ankylosing spondylitis blood appeared to be characterized by a TCR beta motif of 8 or 9 highly homologous variants. From matched ankylosing spondylitis synovial fluid, disease-linked clones were reportedly recovered at significantly enriched levels.

This clonotype was recorded at least ten times. Its specificity is unknown. The origin of this receptor is a male donor with ankylosing spondylitis. The sample consisted of blood, either unsorted or a sorted T cell fraction (not recorded which). The chain joins TRBV7-9 to TRBJ2-5, with 11 positions matching TRBD2. The CDR3 loop is CASSTTLAGGGETQYF. The CDR3, as DNA: TGTGCCAGCAGCACTACCCTAGCGGGAGGTGGAGAGACCCAGTACTTC.